These T cell receptor beta chains were read from a single sample in a study of T cells in Graves' hyperthyroidism and ophthalmopathy. TCRdb called the multiplex PCR reads again in MiXCR, with one record for every CDR3 protein. Of 700,000 or so distinct CDR3 sequences in the sample, roughly 15% were seen once. The sample taken for sequencing was blood. The source of these receptors is a man between 18 and 35 years old with Graves' hyperthyroidism. Each CDR3 is given with its conserved first and last residue. The D gene is left open where the match is weak. Size values are once, few and many counts, or a class for expanded clones, and some rows have none.

J	size	D	V	DNA	CDR3
TRBJ1-5	many	-	TRBV3-1	TGTGCCAGCAGCCAAGGACAGGCTAGTCAGCCCCAGCATTTT	CASSQGQASQPQHF
TRBJ1-6	-	-	TRBV27	TGTGCCAGCAGTTTATCGACGGAGGGGGGGAGCTCACCCCTCCACTTT	CASSLSTEGGSSPLHF
TRBJ1-2	few	-	TRBV29-1	TGCAGCGTTGATAGTACAGCGTACACCTTC	CSVDSTAYTF
TRBJ2-1	-	TRBD2	TRBV28	TGTGCCAGCAGTGCCGCGGGGGTAACCAACAATGAGCAGTTCTTC	CASSAAGVTNNEQFF
TRBJ1-2	many	-	TRBV7-2	TGTGCCAGCAGCTTACGACAGGAAAAGATTGGCTACACCTTC	CASSLRQEKIGYTF
TRBJ2-7	many	TRBD2	TRBV28	TGTGCCAGCAGTTTAGTTGGGACTAGCTCCCACGAGCAGTACTTC	CASSLVGTSSHEQYF
TRBJ2-1	-	TRBD2	TRBV18	TGTGCCAGCTCACCCACGGGACTAGCGGGAGGTTGGGAGCAGTTCTTC	CASSPTGLAGGWEQFF
TRBJ1-2	many	-	TRBV18	TGTGCCAGCTCACCACCGAATGAGGCAGGGATGGTTGGCTACACCTTC	CASSPPNEAGMVGYTF
TRBJ1-2	few	-	TRBV6-1	TGTGCCAGCAGCACTAGAGGCTACACCTTC	CASSTRGYTF
TRBJ2-7	many	-	TRBV20-1	TGCAGTGCGCGACCTCCGGGCAGATTTTACTACGAGCAGTACTTC	CSARPPGRFYYEQYF
TRBJ2-2	-	-	TRBV10-2	TGCGCCAGCAGTGAGTCCAACACCGGGGAGCTGTTTTTT	CASSESNTGELFF
TRBJ2-7	few	-	TRBV15	TGTGCCACCAGCAGGGGTCCGGTGGTCGAGCAGTACTTC	CATSRGPVVEQYF
TRBJ2-2	many	TRBD1	TRBV6-1	TGTGCCAGCAAAAGGGGGCTGGACACCGGGGAGCTGTTTTTT	CASKRGLDTGELFF
TRBJ2-1	-	-	TRBV7-2	TGTGCCAGCAGCATCCGACGTGAGCAGTTCTTC	CASSIRREQFF
TRBJ2-7	many	TRBD2	TRBV2	TGTGCCAGCAGGGCCGGGACTAGCCTACACGAGCAGTACTTC	CASRAGTSLHEQYF
TRBJ2-1	-	-	TRBV7-9	TGTGCCAGCTTCGTTCCGGAATCCTACAATGAGCAGTTCTTC	CASFVPESYNEQFF
TRBJ1-1	-	-	TRBV5-8	TGTGCCAGCAGCTTGGGACGGGGGAGAGATACTGAAGCTTTCTTT	CASSLGRGRDTEAFF
TRBJ2-5	many	TRBD2	TRBV11-2	TGTGCCAGCAGCTTAGCTGGGCGGACTAGCGCCCCGAGGAAGTACTTC	CASSLAGRTSAPRKYF
TRBJ2-1	-	TRBD2	TRBV7-2	TGTGCCAGCAGCTTAGATCCGGGACTAGCGGGAATGTACAATGAGCAGTTCTTC	CASSLDPGLAGMYNEQFF
TRBJ2-1	-	TRBD2	TRBV4-3	TGCGCCAGCAGCCAAGATTTTAGCCTAGCGGAAGATTACAATGAGCAGTTCTTC	CASSQDFSLAEDYNEQFF
TRBJ2-1	-	-	TRBV9	TGTGCCAGCAGCACCCGTGAGGGTGAGCAGTTCTTC	CASSTREGEQFF
TRBJ2-1	-	-	TRBV9	TGTGCCAACAATACGGGAGCCGAAAATGAGCAGTTCTTC	CANNTGAENEQFF
TRBJ1-5	many	TRBD1	TRBV7-8	TGTGCCAGCAGCTTAGGCTCGGCAGGGGGACGACAGCCCCAGCATTTT	CASSLGSAGGRQPQHF
TRBJ1-2	many	-	TRBV28	TGTGCCAGCAGGAGAATGACCCAGGGAAACTATGGCTACACCTTC	CASRRMTQGNYGYTF
TRBJ2-2	-	-	TRBV15	TGTGCCACCAGCAGAGATGGTGAGGGGCGCGGCACCGGGGAGCTGTTTTTT	CATSRDGEGRGTGELFF
TRBJ1-5	few	-	TRBV28	TGTGCCAGCAGTCCGACCTACAGGGCCGGTAGCAATCAGCCCCAGCATTTT	CASSPTYRAGSNQPQHF
TRBJ2-1	-	TRBD1	TRBV29-1	TGCAGCGGCAAATACAGGGGTTCCTACAATGAGCAGTTCTTC	CSGKYRGSYNEQFF
TRBJ2-2	-	-	TRBV11-3	TGTGCCAGCAGCCCTGAGGACTTTCTGGCGGCCGGGGAGCTGTTTTTT	CASSPEDFLAAGELFF
TRBJ2-7	many	-	TRBV11-1	TGTGCCAGCAGCTTAGGCAGGGCTGCCTACGAGCAGTACTTC	CASSLGRAAYEQYF
TRBJ2-2	-	TRBD2	TRBV9	TGTGCCAGCAGCATGACTAGCGGGAGGGCTCCCGGGGAGCTGTTTTTT	CASSMTSGRAPGELFF
TRBJ1-2	-	-	TRBV20-1	TGCAGTGCCCGGCAGACAAACTATGGCTACACCTTC	CSARQTNYGYTF
TRBJ2-2	many	-	TRBV11-2	TGTGCCAGCACCGAATCATCGACAGGCGGTACCGGGGAGCTGTTTTTT	CASTESSTGGTGELFF
TRBJ2-2	many	-	TRBV18	TGTGCCAGCTCACCAACTGACAGAAACACCGGGGAGCTGTTTTTT	CASSPTDRNTGELFF
TRBJ2-7	many	TRBD1	TRBV6-1	TGTGCCAGCAGCCCCCCCAGGGGGACAGGAACCTACGAGCAGTACTTC	CASSPPRGTGTYEQYF
TRBJ2-1	-	-	TRBV20-1	TGCAGTGCTGCCCGACACCGCTTAGTGCCCAATGAGCAGTTCTTC	CSAARHRLVPNEQFF
TRBJ1-5	few	-	TRBV12-5	TGTGCTAGTGCCCGTAATAGCAATCAGCCCCAGCATTTT	CASARNSNQPQHF
TRBJ2-6	many	-	TRBV28	TGTGCCAGCACCTCTGGGGCCAACGTCCTGACTTTC	CASTSGANVLTF
TRBJ1-1	-	TRBD1	TRBV6-1	TGTGCCAGCAATGGACAGGGCGTCCCTGAAGCTTTCTTT	CASNGQGVPEAFF
TRBJ2-4	many	TRBD2	TRBV20-1	TGCAGTGGGACAGCGGGGGTAGCCAAAAACATTCAGTACTTC	CSGTAGVAKNIQYF
TRBJ2-2	few	TRBD2	TRBV30	TGTGCCTTAAGACTAGCGGGAGGTGCGAACACCGGGGAGCTGTTTTTT	CALRLAGGANTGELFF
TRBJ2-5	-	TRBD2	TRBV7-9	TGTGCCAGCAGCGCTCCCCCGGTGTCTAGCGGGAGGGTTGAGCAAGAGACCCAGTACTTC	CASSAPPVSSGRVEQETQYF
TRBJ2-7	-	TRBD1	TRBV7-2	TGTGCCAGCAGCTTAGAGGGACAGGGGGTCACCGAGCAGTACTTC	CASSLEGQGVTEQYF
TRBJ1-2	-	-	TRBV9	TGTGCCAGCACCGTTCGGGGGGAGGTCGGGTATGGCTACACCTTC	CASTVRGEVGYGYTF
TRBJ2-7	-	TRBD2	TRBV20-1	TGCAGTGCTAACGTTGGGACTAGCGGATGGCAGTACTTC	CSANVGTSGWQYF
TRBJ2-3	many	-	TRBV10-3	TGTGCCATCAGTGACGGCCGCGGGACGGCAGATACGCAGTATTTT	CAISDGRGTADTQYF
TRBJ1-4	-	-	TRBV11-2	TGTGCCAGCAGCTTAAGCCAGAATGAAAAACTGTTTTTT	CASSLSQNEKLFF
TRBJ2-3	-	TRBD1	TRBV7-9	TGTGCCAGCAGCACGCCGACAGGGGGTACAGATACGCAGTATTTT	CASSTPTGGTDTQYF
TRBJ1-1	few	-	TRBV15	TGTGCCACCAGCAGTGTTATGAACACTGAAGCTTTCTTT	CATSSVMNTEAFF
TRBJ2-3	many	TRBD2	TRBV7-2	TGTGCCAGCAGCTTAGTGGGACTAGGTGGAGATACGCAGTATTTT	CASSLVGLGGDTQYF
TRBJ2-1	few	TRBD2	TRBV7-9	TGTGCCAGCAGCTTAGTTGCAACGGGAAGGCCGGGAGGGACCTACAATGAGCAGTTCTTC	CASSLVATGRPGGTYNEQFF
TRBJ1-2	many	TRBD1	TRBV28	TGTGCCAGCAGGTCGACAGGGCCGGTTGACTATGGCTACACCTTC	CASRSTGPVDYGYTF
TRBJ1-4	few	TRBD1	TRBV4-3	TGCGCCAGCAGCTATGGGGTTCCGGGACAGGGGCGTGAAAAACTGTTTTTT	CASSYGVPGQGREKLFF
TRBJ1-1	-	-	TRBV29-1	TGCAGCGTTGGGAACCCGGACACTGAAGCTTTCTTT	CSVGNPDTEAFF
TRBJ2-1	many	TRBD2	TRBV14	TGTGCCAGCAGCAGCGGCCCTAGCGGTCACAATGAGCAGTTCTTC	CASSSGPSGHNEQFF
TRBJ1-6	-	-	TRBV7-9	TGTGCCAGCAGCTTAGGGTTCGGGGACTCACCCCTCCACTTT	CASSLGFGDSPLHF
TRBJ2-3	few	-	TRBV20-1	TGCAGTGCTAGAGTGGCTAGCCCCACAGATACGCAGTATTTT	CSARVASPTDTQYF
TRBJ2-5	-	-	TRBV19	TGTGCCAGTAGTGAACAGGTAGCGCTCGAAGAGACCCAGTACTTC	CASSEQVALEETQYF
TRBJ1-1	many	-	TRBV28	TGTGCCAGCAGTTTATATACGGGGGGGAGGGGTGGTGAAGCTTTCTTT	CASSLYTGGRGGEAFF
TRBJ2-7	-	-	TRBV7-9	TGTGCCAGCCAACAGGCCTCCTACGAGCAGTACTTC	CASQQASYEQYF
TRBJ2-1	many	TRBD1	TRBV12-5	TGTGCTAGTGGTTTGGAACTGACAGGGGGTAGCTACAATGAGCAGTTCTTC	CASGLELTGGSYNEQFF